Included here is one T cell receptor (beta chain) sequence, with context. Its antigen is unknown. The data originate from a study of PD-1 blockade in classical Hodgkin lymphoma. The data were produced by immunoSEQ multiplex PCR, yet TCRdb's version contains in-frame clones alone and is incomplete. Of tens of thousands of clones listed, about three quarters are singletons. After autologous stem cell transplantation all patients relapsed, and prior brentuximab vedotin exposure differed between cohorts. Complete response, partial response or progressive disease constituted the best response categories observed. Study findings and constraints: Later analyses included only patients treated at least 1 year post-ASCT. Prior to therapy, complete responders displayed diversity much like that of newly diagnosed patients. Only CD4+ TCR diversity, not CD8+, had risen significantly by C4D1.

CDR1 is SGHTA and CDR2 is FQGTGA in the germline V gene. Trimming removed 4 bases from V and 3 bases from J; junction bases left unmatched: 4. CDR3 length: 15 residues. This TCR derives from a human donor with classical Hodgkin lymphoma. The chain employs TRBV7-3 and TRBJ2-1; 9 bases are shared with TRBD2. Sequenced here: peripheral blood mononuclear cells (PBMCs), sampled before the second cycle of nivolumab. This CDR3 reads CASSSGLAYYNEQFF. DNA of the CDR3: TGTGCCAGCAGCTCAGGACTAGCGTACTACAATGAGCAGTTCTTC.